This T cell receptor (beta chain) was documented in a study of T cell repertoires in cytomegalovirus infection. Study information: Indications came from public TCR beta signatures; they pointed to CMV infection and to a matching HLA type.

This clonotype has more than one count but fewer than ten. Its antigen is not known. Germline values: CDR1 SGHAT, CDR2 FQNNGV. The CDR3 sequence is 15 residues long. The V gene lost 5 bases and the J gene lost 7 bases, with 17 bases spanning the gap. One entry per CDR3 protein results from TCRdb running MiXCR on the reads. The sample yields roughly 700,000 distinct CDR3 sequences, around 35% seen once. General study findings and limits: Identification of carriers of CMV plus the relevant HLA was performed using cumulative public TCR beta family frequency.

The chain has TRBV11-2 and TRBJ2-2; maybe TRBD2 (5 bases). Sequenced material: cultured PBMCs, taken from culture after CMV antigen stimulation. The receptor's source is a human donor in good health (CMV status not recorded). Some clones in this sample may be carry-over from other donors' samples. In nucleotides, the CDR3 is TGTGCCAGCAGCCCGCTAACGGGGTCTAACGGGGAGCTGTTTTTT. Its translation is CASSPLTGSNGELFF.